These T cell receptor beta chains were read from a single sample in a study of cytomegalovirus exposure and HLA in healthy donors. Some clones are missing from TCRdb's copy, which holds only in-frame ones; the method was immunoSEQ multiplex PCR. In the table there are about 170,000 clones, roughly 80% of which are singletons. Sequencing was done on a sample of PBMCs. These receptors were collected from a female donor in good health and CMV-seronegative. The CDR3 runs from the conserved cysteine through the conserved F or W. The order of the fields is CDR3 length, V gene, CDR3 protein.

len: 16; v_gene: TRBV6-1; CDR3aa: CASSEGQGAVGEKLFF
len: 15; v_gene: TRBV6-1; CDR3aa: CASSTKRGVQETQYF
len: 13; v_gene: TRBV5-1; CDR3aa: CASSFATDNEQYF
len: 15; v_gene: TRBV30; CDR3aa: CAWSDPNRDHQPQHF
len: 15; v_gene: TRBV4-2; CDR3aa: CASSQELAGGWQQYF
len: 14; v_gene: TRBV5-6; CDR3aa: CASSLARYNSPLHF
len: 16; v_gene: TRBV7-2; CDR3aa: CASSPRQGNLRLTQYF
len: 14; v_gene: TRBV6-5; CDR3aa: CASRRTSGYNEQFF
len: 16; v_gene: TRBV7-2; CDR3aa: CASSLVTGQGNYGYTF
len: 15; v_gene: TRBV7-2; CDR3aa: CASRVRQGMNTEAFF
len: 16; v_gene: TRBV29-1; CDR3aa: CSVPALLAGAYNEQFF
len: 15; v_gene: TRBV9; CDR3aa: CASSLAGDGNQPQHF
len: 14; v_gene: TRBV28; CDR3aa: CAIGFGLPTDTQYF
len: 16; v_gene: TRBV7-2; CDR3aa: CASSPAPGGSTDTQYF